The rows below give T cell receptor beta chains drawn from one sample of a study of shared clonotypes between healthy human individuals. Method: immunoSEQ multiplex PCR; TCRdb's copy keeps in-frame clones and lacks some. The repertoire holds fewer than 550,000 clones, with nearly 80% as singletons. The sequenced sample consisted of PBMCs. The receptors derive from a woman between 35 and 50 years old in good health. Some clones in this sample may be carry-over from other donors' samples. Each CDR3 is given with its conserved first and last residue. Each record gives: V gene, D gene, CDR3 length, J gene, clone size, CDR3 DNA, CDR3 protein. D genes are given only for firm matches. Clone size is shown for a subset of rows, as once, few, many or a class of expanded clone.

V gene: TRBV15
D gene: -
CDR3 length: 14
J gene: TRBJ2-5
clone size: -
CDR3 DNA: TGTGCCACCAGCAGAGAAGGCCTCATGGAGACCCAGTACTTC
CDR3 protein: CATSREGLMETQYF

V gene: TRBV19
D gene: TRBD1
CDR3 length: 16
J gene: TRBJ1-1
clone size: once
CDR3 DNA: TGTGCCAGTAGTATCCGTCCAGGGGGCCCCCGGGCTGAAGCTTTCTTT
CDR3 protein: CASSIRPGGPRAEAFF

V gene: TRBV10-3
D gene: -
CDR3 length: 13
J gene: TRBJ2-5
clone size: -
CDR3 DNA: TGTGCCATCAGTGAGTCGGAGGGTGAGACCCAGTACTTC
CDR3 protein: CAISESEGETQYF

V gene: TRBV18
D gene: TRBD1
CDR3 length: 16
J gene: TRBJ2-7
clone size: once
CDR3 DNA: TGTGCCAGCTCACCACGGGGGACAGGGGGCTTCTACGAGCAGTACTTC
CDR3 protein: CASSPRGTGGFYEQYF

V gene: TRBV19
D gene: -
CDR3 length: 14
J gene: TRBJ2-7
clone size: many
CDR3 DNA: TGTGCCAGTAGTTGGGACCACACTTCCTACGAGCAGTACTTC
CDR3 protein: CASSWDHTSYEQYF

V gene: TRBV6-5
D gene: -
CDR3 length: 13
J gene: TRBJ1-2
clone size: few
CDR3 DNA: TGTGCCAGCAGTTACAGGCGGAACTATGGCTACACCTTC
CDR3 protein: CASSYRRNYGYTF

V gene: TRBV7-2
D gene: -
CDR3 length: 13
J gene: TRBJ2-7
clone size: -
CDR3 DNA: TGTGCCAGCAGCTTAGCGGGGCAGGTTGAGCAGTACTTC
CDR3 protein: CASSLAGQVEQYF

V gene: TRBV11-2
D gene: -
CDR3 length: 13
J gene: TRBJ1-5
clone size: few
CDR3 DNA: TGTGCCAGCAGCCCTGGGCAGAATCAGCCCCAGCATTTT
CDR3 protein: CASSPGQNQPQHF

V gene: TRBV18
D gene: -
CDR3 length: 13
J gene: TRBJ2-5
clone size: once
CDR3 DNA: TGTGCCAGCTCACCAGGTTTCCAAGAGACCCAGTACTTC
CDR3 protein: CASSPGFQETQYF

V gene: TRBV18
D gene: -
CDR3 length: 12
J gene: TRBJ2-1
clone size: -
CDR3 DNA: TGTGCCAGCTCACCGGGGGGAAATGAGCAGTTCTTC
CDR3 protein: CASSPGGNEQFF

V gene: TRBV7-3
D gene: TRBD1
CDR3 length: 13
J gene: TRBJ2-5
clone size: -
CDR3 DNA: TGTGCCAGCAGCTACAGGGGGTCCCAAGCCCAGTACTTC
CDR3 protein: CASSYRGSQAQYF

V gene: TRBV7-2
D gene: -
CDR3 length: 13
J gene: TRBJ2-5
clone size: -
CDR3 DNA: TGTGCCAGCAGCTTAGGGCCCGAAGAGACCCAGTACTTC
CDR3 protein: CASSLGPEETQYF

V gene: TRBV27
D gene: -
CDR3 length: 13
J gene: TRBJ2-3
clone size: -
CDR3 DNA: TGTGCCAGCAGGGGCACTAGCACAGATACGCAGTATTTT
CDR3 protein: CASRGTSTDTQYF

V gene: TRBV7-8
D gene: TRBD2
CDR3 length: 17
J gene: TRBJ2-1
clone size: -
CDR3 DNA: TGTGCCAGCAGCTCGTCCGGGGCTAGCGGGAGTCGCGATGAGCAGTTCTTC
CDR3 protein: CASSSSGASGSRDEQFF

V gene: TRBV7-7
D gene: TRBD2
CDR3 length: 13
J gene: TRBJ2-1
clone size: -
CDR3 DNA: TGTGCTAGCAGCGGGACGAGGGACGGGGAGCAGTTCTTC
CDR3 protein: CASSGTRDGEQFF

V gene: TRBV7-8
D gene: -
CDR3 length: 14
J gene: TRBJ1-5
clone size: -
CDR3 DNA: TGTGCCAGCAGCTTATCGACCAGCAATCAGCCCCAGCATTTT
CDR3 protein: CASSLSTSNQPQHF

V gene: TRBV28
D gene: TRBD2
CDR3 length: 14
J gene: TRBJ2-6
clone size: -
CDR3 DNA: TGTGCCCCGGGGGGGGCGAAGGGGGCCAACGTCCTGACTTTC
CDR3 protein: CAPGGAKGANVLTF

V gene: TRBV25-1
D gene: -
CDR3 length: 14
J gene: TRBJ2-5
clone size: -
CDR3 DNA: TGTGCCAGCAGTGAATTGAGAGGGCAAGAGACCCAGTACTTC
CDR3 protein: CASSELRGQETQYF

V gene: TRBV6-5
D gene: -
CDR3 length: 15
J gene: TRBJ1-1
clone size: once
CDR3 DNA: TGTGCCAGCAGTTACAGTGGGACGGGGAACACTGAAGCTTTCTTT
CDR3 protein: CASSYSGTGNTEAFF

V gene: TRBV4-3
D gene: -
CDR3 length: 15
J gene: TRBJ1-2
clone size: -
CDR3 DNA: TGCGCCAGCAGCCCTCGGACGGCCCTGGGGGATGGCTACACCTTC
CDR3 protein: CASSPRTALGDGYTF

V gene: TRBV4-1
D gene: -
CDR3 length: 14
J gene: TRBJ1-4
clone size: -
CDR3 DNA: TGCGCCAGCAGCCTGACCCGCGGGGCGGAAAAACTGTTTTTT
CDR3 protein: CASSLTRGAEKLFF

V gene: TRBV18
D gene: -
CDR3 length: 13
J gene: TRBJ2-3
clone size: -
CDR3 DNA: TGTGCCAGCTCACCAACCCTTAGGGATACGCAGTATTTT
CDR3 protein: CASSPTLRDTQYF

V gene: TRBV28
D gene: -
CDR3 length: 14
J gene: TRBJ2-7
clone size: -
CDR3 DNA: TGTGCCAGCAGTTTGACCCCCCCTGTCCCGAGGCAGTACTTC
CDR3 protein: CASSLTPPVPRQYF

V gene: TRBV29-1
D gene: -
CDR3 length: 14
J gene: TRBJ2-7
clone size: few
CDR3 DNA: TGCAGCGCACGGGACAACCTCCACTCCTACGAGCAGTACTTC
CDR3 protein: CSARDNLHSYEQYF

V gene: TRBV7-2
D gene: -
CDR3 length: 15
J gene: TRBJ1-3
clone size: -
CDR3 DNA: TGTGCCAGCAGCCACGGACTCTCGGTCGGAAACACCATATATTTT
CDR3 protein: CASSHGLSVGNTIYF

V gene: TRBV18
D gene: -
CDR3 length: 13
J gene: TRBJ1-2
clone size: once
CDR3 DNA: TGTGCCAGCTCACAGGGGGGAAGCTATGGCTACACCTTC
CDR3 protein: CASSQGGSYGYTF

V gene: TRBV2
D gene: -
CDR3 length: 13
J gene: TRBJ1-5
clone size: -
CDR3 DNA: TGTGCCAGCAGTAGTCAGGGCAATCAGCCCCAGCATTTT
CDR3 protein: CASSSQGNQPQHF

V gene: TRBV5-4
D gene: TRBD1
CDR3 length: 14
J gene: TRBJ2-7
clone size: -
CDR3 DNA: TGTGCCAGCAGCCTACAGGGGGCCCCATTGGAGCAGTACTTC
CDR3 protein: CASSLQGAPLEQYF

V gene: TRBV19
D gene: -
CDR3 length: 15
J gene: TRBJ1-5
clone size: -
CDR3 DNA: TGTGCCAGTACGCAGGACGGGGTAGGCAATCAGCCCCAGCATTTT
CDR3 protein: CASTQDGVGNQPQHF

V gene: TRBV14
D gene: -
CDR3 length: 15
J gene: TRBJ1-2
clone size: few
CDR3 DNA: TGTGCCAGCAGCCAAGTGGGTCAGGATAACTATGGCTACACCTTC
CDR3 protein: CASSQVGQDNYGYTF

V gene: TRBV7-3
D gene: -
CDR3 length: 12
J gene: TRBJ2-1
clone size: -
CDR3 DNA: TGTGCCAGCAGCTTAGGGGGCGGTGAGCAGTTCTTC
CDR3 protein: CASSLGGGEQFF

V gene: TRBV30
D gene: -
CDR3 length: 12
J gene: TRBJ2-6
clone size: few
CDR3 DNA: TGTGCCTGGAATCCTGGGGCCAACGTCCTGACTTTC
CDR3 protein: CAWNPGANVLTF

V gene: TRBV5-1
D gene: TRBD2
CDR3 length: 17
J gene: TRBJ2-7
clone size: few
CDR3 DNA: TGCGCCAGCAGCTTGGGTTTCGGGACTAGCGGGGCCTACGAGCAGTACTTC
CDR3 protein: CASSLGFGTSGAYEQYF

V gene: TRBV29-1
D gene: -
CDR3 length: 14
J gene: TRBJ1-2
clone size: -
CDR3 DNA: TGCAGCGTTGACGGGTGGTGGAATAACTATGGCTACACCTTC
CDR3 protein: CSVDGWWNNYGYTF

V gene: TRBV11-3
D gene: -
CDR3 length: 9
J gene: TRBJ2-4
clone size: -
CDR3 DNA: TGTGCCGCGGCGAACATTCAGTACTTC
CDR3 protein: CAAANIQYF